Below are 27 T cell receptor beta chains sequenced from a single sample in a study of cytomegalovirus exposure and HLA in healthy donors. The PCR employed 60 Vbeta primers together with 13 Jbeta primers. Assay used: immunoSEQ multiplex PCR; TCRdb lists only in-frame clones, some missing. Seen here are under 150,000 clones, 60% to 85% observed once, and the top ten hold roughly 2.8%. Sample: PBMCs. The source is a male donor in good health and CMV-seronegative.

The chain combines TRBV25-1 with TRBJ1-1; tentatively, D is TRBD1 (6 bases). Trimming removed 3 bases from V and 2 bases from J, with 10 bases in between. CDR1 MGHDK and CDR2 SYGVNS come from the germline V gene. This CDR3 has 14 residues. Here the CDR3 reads CASSDWGQNTEAFF. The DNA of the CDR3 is TGTGCCAGCAGTGACTGGGGACAAAACACTGAAGCTTTCTTT.

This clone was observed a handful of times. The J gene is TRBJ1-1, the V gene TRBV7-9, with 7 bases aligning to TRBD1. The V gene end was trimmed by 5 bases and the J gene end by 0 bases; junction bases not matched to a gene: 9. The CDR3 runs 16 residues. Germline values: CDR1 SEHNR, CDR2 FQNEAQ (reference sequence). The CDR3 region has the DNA TGTGCCAGCAGCGCAAGGACAGGCAATTTGAACACTGAAGCTTTCTTT. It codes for CASSARTGNLNTEAFF.

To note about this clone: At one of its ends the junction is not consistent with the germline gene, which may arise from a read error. The CDR3 DNA reads TGCGCCAGTTCGGACAGGGTGGGGAAGTATGGCTACCCCTTC. Residues: CASSDRVGKYGYPF. V and J are TRBV5-1 and TRBJ1-2; 8 bases are a match to TRBD1. CDR3 length: 14 residues. CDR1 and CDR2 from the germline V gene are SGHRS and YFSETQ.

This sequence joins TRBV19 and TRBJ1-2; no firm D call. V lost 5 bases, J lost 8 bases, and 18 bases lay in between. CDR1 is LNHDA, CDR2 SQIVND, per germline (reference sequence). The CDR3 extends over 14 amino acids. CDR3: CASSPSTAPGGYTF. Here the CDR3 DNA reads TGTGCCAGTAGTCCTAGCACAGCCCCGGGGGGCTACACCTTC.

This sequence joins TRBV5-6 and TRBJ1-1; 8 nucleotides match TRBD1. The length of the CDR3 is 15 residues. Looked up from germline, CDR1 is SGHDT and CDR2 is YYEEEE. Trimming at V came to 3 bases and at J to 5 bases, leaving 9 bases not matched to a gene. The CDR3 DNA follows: TGTGCCAGCAGCTCGTGGGACAGGCCCGAAACTGAAGCTTTCTTT. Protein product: CASSSWDRPETEAFF.

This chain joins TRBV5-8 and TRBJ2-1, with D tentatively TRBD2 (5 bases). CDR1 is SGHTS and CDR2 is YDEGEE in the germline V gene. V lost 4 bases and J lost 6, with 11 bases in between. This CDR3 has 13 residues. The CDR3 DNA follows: TGTGCCAGCAGCGGCCGGGATTCCAATGAGCAGTTCTTC. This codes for CASSGRDSNEQFF.

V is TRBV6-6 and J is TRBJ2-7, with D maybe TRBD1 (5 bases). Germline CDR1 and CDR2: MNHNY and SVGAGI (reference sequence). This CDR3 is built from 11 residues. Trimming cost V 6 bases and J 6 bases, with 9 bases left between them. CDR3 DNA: TGTGCCAGCAGCCCAGGGATCGAGCAGTACTTC. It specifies CASSPGIEQYF.

CDR3 nucleotides: TGTGCCAGCAGCCGCGACAGGGTTGATGGCTACACCTTC. It translates to CASSRDRVDGYTF. The V call is TRBV7-2, the J call TRBJ1-2; 7 nucleotides line up with TRBD1. The CDR3 contains 13 residues. Germline CDR1 reads SGHTA; CDR2 reads FQGNSA. V trimming: 5 bases; J trimming: 6 bases; junction bases outside the gene matches: 6.

Here the CDR3 reads CASRDMDRVGQPQHF. CDR3 nucleotides: TGTGCCAGCAGAGATATGGACAGGGTGGGTCAGCCCCAGCATTTT. The V call is TRBV2, the J call TRBJ1-5, with TRBD1 matching over 8 bases. The trim removed 6 bases at V and 6 bases at J, leaving 10 bases unmatched. The CDR3 runs to 15 residues. Germline V gene sequence: CDR1 SNHLY, CDR2 FYNNEI.

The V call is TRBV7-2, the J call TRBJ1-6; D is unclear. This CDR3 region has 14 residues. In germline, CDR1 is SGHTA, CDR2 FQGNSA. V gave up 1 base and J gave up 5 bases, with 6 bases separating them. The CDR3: CASSLGSHNSPLHF. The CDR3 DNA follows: TGTGCCAGCAGCTTAGGTAGCCATAATTCACCCCTCCACTTT.

CDR3 loop: CASSPTAGNFRSYEQYF. The DNA of the CDR3 is TGTGCCAGCTCACCTACAGCGGGAAATTTTCGGTCCTACGAGCAGTACTTC. The chain recombines TRBV18 with TRBJ2-7; 7 nucleotides agree with TRBD2. Germline V gene sequence: CDR1 KGHSH, CDR2 LQKENI. V lost 3 bases, J lost 1 base, and 12 bases stayed unmatched. The CDR3 totals 17 residues.

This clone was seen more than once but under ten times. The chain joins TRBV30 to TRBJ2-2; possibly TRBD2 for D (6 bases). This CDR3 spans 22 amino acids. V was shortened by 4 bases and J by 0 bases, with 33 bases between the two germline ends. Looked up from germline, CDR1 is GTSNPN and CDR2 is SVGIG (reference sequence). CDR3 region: CAWTTSSFIGRGVHANTGELFF. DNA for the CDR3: TGTGCCTGGACGACCTCCTCCTTTATCGGTCGCGGGGTGCACGCGAACACCGGGGAGCTGTTTTTT.

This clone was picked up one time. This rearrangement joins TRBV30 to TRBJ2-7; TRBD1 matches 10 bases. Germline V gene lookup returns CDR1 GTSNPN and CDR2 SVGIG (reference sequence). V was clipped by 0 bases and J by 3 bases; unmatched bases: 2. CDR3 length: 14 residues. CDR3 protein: CAWSVRDRGYEQYF. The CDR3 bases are TGTGCCTGGAGTGTACGGGACAGGGGCTACGAGCAGTACTTC.

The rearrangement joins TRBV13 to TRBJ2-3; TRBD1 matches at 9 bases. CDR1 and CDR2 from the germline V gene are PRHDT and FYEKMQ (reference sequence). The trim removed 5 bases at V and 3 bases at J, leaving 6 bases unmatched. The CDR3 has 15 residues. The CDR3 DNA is TGTGCCAGCAGCCCTATGGGACAGGGAACAGATACGCAGTATTTT. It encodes CASSPMGQGTDTQYF.

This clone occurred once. The CDR3 loop is CASSTSDGGTQYF. CDR3 nucleotide sequence: TGTGCCAGTAGTACGTCGGACGGAGGGACCCAGTACTTC. V gene TRBV19 combines with J gene TRBJ2-5; tentatively, D is TRBD2 (5 bases). The V gene lost 4 bases and the J gene lost 7 bases, with 13 bases spanning the gap. There are 13 residues in the CDR3. The V gene's germline CDR1 is LNHDA and CDR2 SQIVND (reference sequence).

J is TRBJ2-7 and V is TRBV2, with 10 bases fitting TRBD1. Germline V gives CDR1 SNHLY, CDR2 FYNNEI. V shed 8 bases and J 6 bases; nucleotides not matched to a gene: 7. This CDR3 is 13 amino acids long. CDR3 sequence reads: CASYGTGASEQYF. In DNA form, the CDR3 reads TGTGCCAGCTATGGGACAGGGGCCTCCGAGCAGTACTTC.

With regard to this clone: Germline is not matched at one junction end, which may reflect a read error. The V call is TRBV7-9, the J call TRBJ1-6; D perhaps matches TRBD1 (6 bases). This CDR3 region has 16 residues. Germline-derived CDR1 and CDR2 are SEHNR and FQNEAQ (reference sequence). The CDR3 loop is CSSSSSLQGYNSPLHF. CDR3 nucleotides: TGTTCCAGCAGCTCGTCTCTACAGGGCTATAATTCACCCCTCCACTTT.

Here the CDR3 reads CSAPSSYEQYF. The CDR3 DNA reads TGCAGTGCACCTAGCTCCTACGAGCAGTACTTC. The chain is built from TRBV20-1 and TRBJ2-7, with D uncertain. This CDR3 is 11 amino acids long. V lost 6 bases to trimming and J lost 0 bases, with 6 bases between them. The germline gives CDR1 DFQATT, CDR2 SNEGSKA (reference sequence).

CDR3 DNA sequence: TGTGCCAGTAGTATAGGTTCGTTCATTCGGGACAGGGGGCGAGTGGGCAATCAGCCCCAGCATTTT. Protein sequence: CASSIGSFIRDRGRVGNQPQHF. V and J are TRBV19 and TRBJ1-5; TRBD1 aligns across 12 bases. V was clipped by 1 base and J by 2 bases; unmatched bases: 18. Germline CDR1 reads LNHDA; CDR2 reads SQIVND (reference sequence). The CDR3 runs to 22 residues.

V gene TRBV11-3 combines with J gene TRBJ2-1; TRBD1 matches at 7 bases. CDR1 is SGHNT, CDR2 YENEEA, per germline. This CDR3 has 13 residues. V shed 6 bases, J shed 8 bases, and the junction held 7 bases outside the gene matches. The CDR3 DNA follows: TGTGCCAGCAGATACGAACAGGGGTATGAGCAGTTCTTC. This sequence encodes CASRYEQGYEQFF.

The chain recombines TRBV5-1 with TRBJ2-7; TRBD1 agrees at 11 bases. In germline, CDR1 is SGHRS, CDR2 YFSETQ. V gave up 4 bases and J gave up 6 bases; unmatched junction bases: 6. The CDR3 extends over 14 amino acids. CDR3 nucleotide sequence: TGCGCCAGCAGCCTGGGACAGGGGGGACGCGAGCAGTACTTC. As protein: CASSLGQGGREQYF.

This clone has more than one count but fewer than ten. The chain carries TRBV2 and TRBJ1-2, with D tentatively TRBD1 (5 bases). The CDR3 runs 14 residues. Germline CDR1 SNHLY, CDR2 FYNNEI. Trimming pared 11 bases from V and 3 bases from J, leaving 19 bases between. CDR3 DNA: TGTGCCGACAAGGGGCCTCGGGCGCACTATGGCTACACCTTC. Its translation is CADKGPRAHYGYTF.

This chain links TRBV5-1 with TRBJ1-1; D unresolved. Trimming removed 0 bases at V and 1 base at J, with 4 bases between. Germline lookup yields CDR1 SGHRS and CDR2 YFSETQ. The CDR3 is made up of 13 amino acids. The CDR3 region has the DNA TGCGCCAGCAGCTTGGTCAGGAACACTGAAGCTTTCTTT. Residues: CASSLVRNTEAFF.

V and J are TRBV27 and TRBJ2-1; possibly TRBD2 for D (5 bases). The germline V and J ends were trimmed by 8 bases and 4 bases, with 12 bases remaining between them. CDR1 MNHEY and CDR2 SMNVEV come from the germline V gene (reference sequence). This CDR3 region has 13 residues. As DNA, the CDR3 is TGTGCCAGCTGCGGACTGAGATACAATGAGCAGTTCTTC. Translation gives CASCGLRYNEQFF.

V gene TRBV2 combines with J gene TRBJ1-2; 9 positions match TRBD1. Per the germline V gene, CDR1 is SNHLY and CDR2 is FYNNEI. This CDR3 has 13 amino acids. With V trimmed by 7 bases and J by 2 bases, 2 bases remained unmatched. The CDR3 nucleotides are TGTGCCAGCAAAGGACAGGGGAACTATGGCTACACCTTC. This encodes CASKGQGNYGYTF.

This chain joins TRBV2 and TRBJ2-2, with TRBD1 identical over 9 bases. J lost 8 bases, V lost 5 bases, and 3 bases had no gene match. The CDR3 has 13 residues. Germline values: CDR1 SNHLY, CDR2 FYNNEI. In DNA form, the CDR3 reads TGTGCCAGCAGTCCGGACAGGGGTGGGGAGCTGTTTTTT. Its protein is CASSPDRGGELFF.

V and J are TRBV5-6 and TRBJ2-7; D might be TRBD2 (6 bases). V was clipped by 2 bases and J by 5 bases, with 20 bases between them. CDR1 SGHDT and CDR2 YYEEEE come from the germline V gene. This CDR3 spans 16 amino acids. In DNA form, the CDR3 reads TGTGCCAGCAGCTTCTCGTCCGTAGGGAGGCGAAACGAGCAGTACTTC. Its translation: CASSFSSVGRRNEQYF.